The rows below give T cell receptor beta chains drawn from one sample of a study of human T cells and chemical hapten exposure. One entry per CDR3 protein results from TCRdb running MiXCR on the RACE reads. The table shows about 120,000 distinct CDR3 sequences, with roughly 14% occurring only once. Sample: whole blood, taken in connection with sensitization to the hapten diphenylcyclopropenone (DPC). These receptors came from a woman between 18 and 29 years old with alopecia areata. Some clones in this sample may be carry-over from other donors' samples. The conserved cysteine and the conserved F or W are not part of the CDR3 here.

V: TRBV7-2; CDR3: ASSFGGPADTQY
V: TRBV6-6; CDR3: ASSYSGGWGRNQPQH
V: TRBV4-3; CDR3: ASSQDRGLVYGYT
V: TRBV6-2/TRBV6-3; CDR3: ASSYIVEGYEQY
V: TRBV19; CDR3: ASSIYRGLGANVLT
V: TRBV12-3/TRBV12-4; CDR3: ASSSGRGPEAF
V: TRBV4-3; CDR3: ASSPFMTGELF
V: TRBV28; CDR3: ASKAGGANYGYT
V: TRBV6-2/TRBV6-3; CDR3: ASTIGGGTNVLT
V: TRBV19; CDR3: ASSILLTGNTDTQY
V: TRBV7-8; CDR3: ASSSGERGEQY
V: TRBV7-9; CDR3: AIHGDSYNEQF
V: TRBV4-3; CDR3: ASSPNRGRGGYT
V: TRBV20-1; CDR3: SGNAGGPPKQPPGTDTQY
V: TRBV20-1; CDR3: SARAAAGQGYTDTQY
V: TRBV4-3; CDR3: ASSQDALQGGNTIY
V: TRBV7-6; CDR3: ASSLVSTPRRETQY
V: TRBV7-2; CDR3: ASSHSPETQY
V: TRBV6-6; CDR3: ASSYVLGDTGELF
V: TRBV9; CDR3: ASSVAPARLLEETQY
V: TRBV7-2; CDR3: ASSLIPPNPRGGYEQY
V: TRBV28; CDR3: ASSWDRRRSPLH
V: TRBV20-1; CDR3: SAAHRAKNIQY
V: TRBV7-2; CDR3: ASSPPPGQGRWHEQY
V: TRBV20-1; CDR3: SARAPSGFYNEQF
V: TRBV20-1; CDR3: SAIGDRNTEAF
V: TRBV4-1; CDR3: ASSQVTENTGELF
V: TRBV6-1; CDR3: ASSAILGEQY
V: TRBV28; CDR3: ASSLRPRTGELF
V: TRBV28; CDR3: ASSFFGWGNTIY
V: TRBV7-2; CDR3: ASTWRGRRNTEAF
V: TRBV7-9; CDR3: ACPTTSSNEQF
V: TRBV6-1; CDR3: ASRRDSGLTNTGELF
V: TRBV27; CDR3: ASSFRQGNSPLH
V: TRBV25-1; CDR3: ASSVRAGVNEQF
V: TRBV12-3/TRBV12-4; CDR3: ATHRTASSYNEQF
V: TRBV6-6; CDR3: ASSYSAGYQETQY
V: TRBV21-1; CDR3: ASSKLRSGNDSYNSPLH
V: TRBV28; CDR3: ASSFLEAGGSGNTIY
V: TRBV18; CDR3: ASSRTGLAGQYNEQF
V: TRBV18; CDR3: ASSAGTWNDYGYT
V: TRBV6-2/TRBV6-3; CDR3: ASSYGYLTDNEQF
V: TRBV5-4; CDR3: ASSSSTDEKLF
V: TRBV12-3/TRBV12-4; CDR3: ASSLARNEQF
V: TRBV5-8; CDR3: ASSLGRGLQETQY
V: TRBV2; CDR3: ASRRGQSSYEQY
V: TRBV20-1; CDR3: SASYSQGMDYGYT
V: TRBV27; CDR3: ASRGQGYDHGYT
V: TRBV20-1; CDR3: SARDSGSYNEQF
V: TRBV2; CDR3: ASRQTPGLAAGKQY
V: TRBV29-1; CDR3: SVEVYRSYGYT
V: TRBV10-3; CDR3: AISERGQVYEQY
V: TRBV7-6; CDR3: ASSLVVGRDDTQY
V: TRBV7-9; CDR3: ASSRQGENIQY
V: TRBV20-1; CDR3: SASLGDSETQY